The 5 T cell receptor beta chains given below trace back to one sample, sequenced in a study of Graves' ophthalmopathy and Graves' hyperthyroidism (dated by TCRdb to the late 2010s). TCRdb shows the sequencer as Illumina HiSeq 2000. TCR beta CDR3 regions were amplified from RNA transcripts for repertoire sequencing. The first round of RT-PCR was done with HTBI primers and the Qiagen OneStep RT-PCR kit, and was followed by a second round of multiplex PCR, then size selection and purification. In TCRdb, the public reads were trimmed at Q25 with fastp and aligned with MiXCR, with productive beta chains retained. Rows merge per CDR3 protein into single entries with the most common DNA and genes. In this sample the table shows some 250,000 distinct CDR3 sequences, around 45% of which occur a single time. Of the sample, around 43% falls within the top ten clones. The sequenced sample was peripheral blood. These receptors were obtained from an adult man with Graves' ophthalmopathy.

The chain employs TRBV2 and TRBJ2-7; 10 nucleotides agree with TRBD2. The V segment lost 8 bases and the J segment 7 bases; nucleotides outside the gene matches: 8. CDR3 length: 13 amino acids. Germline CDR1 reads SNHLY; CDR2 reads FYNNEI. In nucleotides, the CDR3 is TGTGCCAGCGGGGCTAGCGGGAGCGATGAGCAGTACTTC. This codes for CASGASGSDEQYF.

V usage is TRBV9 and J usage is TRBJ1-1; 8 nucleotides agree with TRBD1. Germline V gene data show CDR1 as SGDLS and CDR2 as YYNGEE. This CDR3 region has 15 residues. The trim removed 2 bases at V and 0 bases at J, leaving 3 bases unmatched. DNA for the CDR3: TGTGCCAGCAGCGTGCGGGACAGGATGAACACTGAAGCTTTCTTT. Protein: CASSVRDRMNTEAFF. The variable domain in full, with the rest retrieved from reference TRBV9 and TRBJ1-1, is DSGVTQTPKHLITATGQRVTLRCSPRSGDLSVYWYQQSLDQGLQFLIQYYNGEERAKGNILERFSAQQFPDLHSELNLSSLELGDSALYFCASSVRDRMNTEAFFGQGTRLTVV.

The table lists this clonotype with a few counts. The chain carries TRBV4-1 and TRBJ2-7; D uncertain. CDR1 is MGHRA and CDR2 is YSYEKL in the germline V gene. CDR3 length: 14 residues. V shed 0 bases and J shed 1 base, with 7 bases lying between them. CDR3: CASSQDRGSYEQYF. Here the CDR3 DNA reads TGCGCCAGCAGCCAAGATCGTGGGTCCTACGAGCAGTACTTC.

This clonotype was seen a few times. The rearrangement uses TRBV15 and TRBJ2-3, with D uncertain. The length of the CDR3 is 14 residues. V shed 3 bases and J shed 5 bases, with 12 bases lying between them. Looked up from germline, CDR1 is LNHNV and CDR2 is YYDKDF (reference sequence). CDR3 sequence reads: CATSSSAEGDTQYF. The CDR3 DNA reads TGTGCCACCAGCAGTTCAGCAGAAGGAGATACGCAGTATTTT.

The V gene is TRBV7-2, the J gene TRBJ2-7; D call uncertain. Trimming took 1 base from V and 0 from J, leaving 13 bases between them. The CDR3 covers 16 residues. CDR1 and CDR2 from the germline V gene are SGHTA and FQGNSA. The CDR3 DNA is TGTGCCAGCAGCTTAGATTTGGCCACCAGCTCCTACGAGCAGTACTTC. Its protein is CASSLDLATSSYEQYF.